The present TCR beta chain was sequenced within a study of control samples from healthy donors and cancer patients. Germline CDR1 SGHRS, CDR2 YFSETQ. The CDR3 loop spans 16 amino acids. Trimming removed 7 bases at V and 2 bases at J, with 22 bases between. Profiling relied on immunoSEQ multiplex PCR, and the TCRdb table lists in-frame clones only, not all of them. The sample yields just over 150,000 clones, approximately 94% seen once. The source material was blood. The V and J genes are TRBV5-1 and TRBJ2-7; tentatively, D is TRBD1 (5 bases). This receptor was identified in a woman aged 40 to 55 in good health. The CDR3 nucleotides read TGCGCCAGCCAAAAGGGTCCACAGGCATCGACCTACGAGCAGTACTTC. Its protein is CASQKGPQASTYEQYF.